These 26 T cell receptor beta chains share one sample of origin, sequenced in a study of HIV-infected patients and healthy controls. Roughly three months, about 14 weeks, into antiretroviral therapy, follow-up blood was collected. All unsorted peripheral T cells were captured because whole blood was used without fractionation. Alpha and beta constant-region primers primed reverse transcription of around 0.5 ug RNA. Using multiplexing indices, alpha and beta chain libraries were generated apart by chain-specific third strand synthesis. MiXCR, run by TCRdb on the 5' RACE reads, gives a single entry per CDR3 protein. The repertoire holds about 5,000 distinct CDR3 sequences, with roughly 20% as singletons. Specimen: blood, collected during antiretroviral therapy. These receptors were taken from an adult with HIV infection.

As regards this clonotype: Given a much more abundant clone one base away, this may be a read error. This sequence joins TRBV4-1 and TRBJ1-6; D may be TRBD1 (5 bases). Germline loops: CDR1 MGHRA, CDR2 YSYEKL. The CDR3 consists of 15 residues. CDR3: CASSQAGTANSPIHF. The CDR3 bases are TGCGCCAGCAGCCAAGCCGGGACGGCTAATTCACCCATCCACTTT.

The chain combines TRBV20-1 with TRBJ2-6, with D maybe TRBD1 (6 bases). V lost 5 bases and J lost 4, with 15 bases in between. The germline V gene encodes CDR1 DFQATT and CDR2 SNEGSKA (reference sequence). The CDR3 is 15 amino acids. The CDR3: CSAPPDRGGANVLTF. The CDR3 DNA reads TGCAGTGCTCCCCCGGACAGAGGGGGGGCCAACGTCCTGACTTTC.

This clonotype showed up many times. The chain links TRBV19 to TRBJ2-3; D could derive from TRBD1 or TRBD2 (5 bases each). V was clipped by 5 bases and J by 8 bases, with 14 bases between them. This CDR3 spans 13 amino acids. Germline assignment: CDR1 LNHDA and CDR2 SQIVND (reference sequence). The CDR3 coding sequence is TGTGCCAGTAGTCCCGGGACCCCGGGTACGCAGTATTTT. This codes for CASSPGTPGTQYF. Filled out from reference TRBV19 and TRBJ2-3, the complete variable domain reads DGGITQSPKYLFRKEGQNVTLSCEQNLNHDAMYWYRQDPGQGLRLIYYSQIVNDFQKGDIAEGYSVSREKKESFPLTVTSAQKNPTAFYLCASSPGTPGTQYFGPGTRLTVL.

This clonotype showed up many times. CDR3: CASSDTRNTEAFF. CDR3 coding DNA: TGTGCCAGCAGCGACACAAGGAACACTGAAGCTTTCTTT. The V gene is TRBV3-1, the J gene TRBJ1-1; D gene ambiguous. Germline loops: CDR1 LGHDT, CDR2 YNNKEL (reference sequence). CDR3 length: 13 amino acids. V was trimmed by 5 bases and J by 1 base, leaving 8 bases between them.

This clonotype has a handful of counts. The chain carries TRBV6-5 and TRBJ1-1, with TRBD1 matching 7 bases. The length of the CDR3 is 15 residues. Looked up from germline, CDR1 is MNHEY and CDR2 is SVGAGI. After removal of 2 bases from V and 3 bases from J, the junction contained 6 bases not matched to a gene. This CDR3 reads CASSYGRGGDTEAFF. The CDR3 nucleotides are TGTGCCAGCAGTTACGGCAGGGGGGGGGACACTGAAGCTTTCTTT.

This clonotype was seen repeatedly, ten times or more. The chain recombines TRBV4-2 with TRBJ2-6; 7 nucleotides line up with TRBD1. The CDR3 runs to 16 residues. CDR1 LGHNA and CDR2 YNFKEQ come from the germline V gene. V lost 3 bases and J lost 2; bases outside the gene matches: 4. DNA for the CDR3: TGTGCCAGCAGCCAGGCCGACAGGGCTGGGGCCAACGTCCTGACTTTC. Translated, it gives CASSQADRAGANVLTF.

About this clonotype: Being one base from a much bigger clone, this may be a read error. The V gene is TRBV6-1, the J gene TRBJ2-1, with D uncertain. Germline CDR1 MNHNS, CDR2 SASEGT. The CDR3 contains 12 residues. The CDR3: CSSSPSYNEQFF. The CDR3 region has the DNA TGTTCCAGCAGCCCTTCCTACAATGAGCAGTTCTTC.

This clonotype is categorized as medium-sized. The rearrangement uses TRBV27 and TRBJ1-5; D unclear. Germline assignment: CDR1 MNHEY and CDR2 SMNVEV (reference sequence). The CDR3 consists of 13 residues. V was cut by 3 bases and J by 6 bases, with 9 bases left in between. Here the CDR3 DNA reads TGTGCCAGCAGTTTTGGTCCGATTCAGCCCCAGCATTTT. Residues: CASSFGPIQPQHF.

Comments on this clonotype: A read error may produce the germline difference seen at one junction end. The V call is TRBV19, the J call TRBJ1-1; D not certain. Per the germline V gene, CDR1 is LNHDA and CDR2 is SQIVND (reference sequence). The CDR3 runs 14 residues. CDR3 amino acids: CASSTTTSGSEDFF. Here the CDR3 DNA reads TGTGCCAGTAGTACAACCACATCTGGAAGTGAAGATTTCTTT.

This clonotype was detected only a few times. The V gene is TRBV4-3, the J gene TRBJ1-1; no clear D. The CDR3 runs 14 residues. CDR1 is LGHNA, CDR2 YSLEER, per germline. Trimming left V 2 bases short and J 0 bases short, with 7 bases between. CDR3 DNA sequence: TGCGCCAGCAGCCAAAGTGCAATGAACACTGAAGCTTTCTTT. This sequence encodes CASSQSAMNTEAFF.

About this clonotype itself: A much larger clonotype is one base distant, so this may be a read error. The rearrangement joins TRBV7-2 to TRBJ2-7; D may correspond to TRBD1 or TRBD2 (5 bases each). Germline V gene lookup returns CDR1 SGHTA and CDR2 FQGNSA. The CDR3 covers 13 residues. CDR3 loop: CASSALQGREQNF. The DNA for the CDR3 is TGTGCCAGCAGCGCCCTTCAGGGAAGGGAGCAGAACTTC.

The V call is TRBV28, the J call TRBJ2-5; TRBD2 aligns across 8 bases. V was clipped by 6 bases and J by 5 bases; unmatched bases: 8. Looked up from germline, CDR1 is MDHEN and CDR2 is SYDVKM. The CDR3 covers 14 residues. The CDR3 reads CASSFAGGGETQYF. CDR3 DNA sequence: TGTGCCAGCAGCTTTGCGGGGGGCGGGGAGACCCAGTACTTC.

This chain links TRBV7-8 with TRBJ1-5, with D tentatively TRBD1 (5 bases). The germline gives CDR1 SGHVS, CDR2 FQNEAQ. The germline V and J ends were trimmed by 3 bases and 3 bases, with 9 bases remaining between them. The CDR3 is made up of 14 amino acids. CDR3 sequence: CASSFGTSNQPQHF. As DNA, the CDR3 is TGTGCCAGCAGCTTTGGGACTTCCAATCAGCCCCAGCATTTT. Supplemented by reference TRBV7-8 and TRBJ1-5, the full variable domain reads GAGVSQSPRYKVAKRGQDVALRCDPISGHVSLFWYQQALGQGPEFLTYFQNEAQLDKSGLPSDRFFAERPEGSVSTLKIQRTQQEDSAVYLCASSFGTSNQPQHFGDGTRLSIL.

A few counts support this clonotype. The gene calls are TRBV20-1 and TRBJ1-2; D may be TRBD1 (6 bases). Germline loops: CDR1 DFQATT, CDR2 SNEGSKA (reference sequence). V was cut by 4 bases and J by 5 bases, with 20 bases left in between. The CDR3 has 15 residues. The DNA of the CDR3 is TGCAGTGCTATGGGGGCGACTAGCAGACAATATGGCTACACCTTC. As protein: CSAMGATSRQYGYTF.

Many counts were recorded for this clonotype. J is TRBJ2-2 and V is TRBV4-1; D ambiguous. CDR3 length equals 13 residues. The ends were cut back, 4 bases at V and 2 bases at J, with 5 bases in the middle. Germline V gene sequence: CDR1 MGHRA, CDR2 YSYEKL. The CDR3 loop is CASSPSNTGELFF. CDR3 sequence (DNA): TGCGCCAGCAGCCCCAGTAACACCGGGGAGCTGTTTTTT.

This clonotype was detected ten times or more. This chain uses TRBV7-3 with TRBJ2-2; unclear D gene. Germline CDR1 SGHTA, CDR2 FQGTGA. The CDR3 is 13 residues long. V was trimmed by 3 bases and J by 0 bases, leaving 2 bases between them. CDR3 in DNA: TGTGCCAGCAGCTTTACGAACACCGGGGAGCTGTTTTTT. Its translation is CASSFTNTGELFF.

In the case of this clonotype: This may be a read error, as it is one base from a much larger clone. The rearrangement links TRBV5-1 to TRBJ1-1; D is perhaps TRBD1 (6 bases). This CDR3 has 14 amino acids. The germline V gene has CDR1 SGHRS and CDR2 YFSETQ. CDR3 protein: CASSPRVGGTEDFF. For the CDR3, the DNA is TGCGCCAGCAGCCCCCGAGTAGGGGGAACTGAAGATTTCTTT.

This clonotype rates as medium-sized. The chain carries TRBV6-2 or TRBV6-3 and TRBJ2-1, with D possibly being TRBD2 (7 bases). CDR3 length: 20 amino acids. The V and J ends lost 0 bases and 0 bases respectively, with 21 bases between them. The germline V gene has CDR1 MNHEY and CDR2 SVGEGT. This CDR3 is CASSYSSRAGASYSYNEQFF. In DNA, the CDR3 is TGTGCCAGCAGTTACTCGAGTAGGGCGGGGGCCTCCTACTCCTACAATGAGCAGTTCTTC.

This clonotype has a count of ten or more. The CDR3 loop is CASSQDRGRGNQPQHF. For the CDR3, the DNA is TGCGCCAGCAGCCAAGACAGGGGGCGAGGCAATCAGCCCCAGCATTTT. This rearrangement joins TRBV4-1 to TRBJ1-5; 8 bases align to TRBD1. The CDR3 runs to 16 residues. Germline V CDR1 and CDR2: MGHRA, YSYEKL. With V trimmed by 0 bases and J by 2 bases, 3 bases remained unmatched.

The chain employs TRBV19 and TRBJ1-6; 9 nucleotides align to TRBD1. CDR1 LNHDA and CDR2 SQIVND come from the germline V gene (reference sequence). CDR3 length: 16 residues. J lost 10 bases, V lost 6 bases, and 13 bases had no gene match. CDR3: CASSLIATGGLSPLHF. The CDR3 DNA sequence: TGTGCCAGTAGCCTCATCGCGACAGGGGGTTTATCACCCCTCCACTTT.

The V call is TRBV29-1, the J call TRBJ1-4; TRBD1 might be the D (6 bases). This CDR3 is built from 14 residues. Germline values: CDR1 SQVTM, CDR2 ANQGSEA. Trimming left V 4 bases short and J 2 bases short, with 11 bases between. The CDR3 is CSVGTVCTNEKLFF. The CDR3 nucleotides are TGCAGCGTTGGGACAGTGTGCACTAATGAAAAACTGTTTTTT. Filled out from reference TRBV29-1 and TRBJ1-4, the complete variable domain reads SAVISQKPSRDICQRGTSLTIQCQVDSQVTMMFWYRQQPGQSLTLIATANQGSEATYESGFVIDKFPISRPNLTFSTLTVSNMSPEDSSIYLCSVGTVCTNEKLFFGSGTQLSVL.

The V gene is TRBV6-2 or TRBV6-3, the J gene TRBJ2-7; D might be TRBD2 (5 bases). Per the germline V gene, CDR1 is MNHEY and CDR2 is SVGEGT. V lost 5 bases, J lost 9 bases, and 11 bases lay in between. CDR3 length: 11 amino acids. The CDR3 nucleotides read TGTGCCAGCAGTCGGGGAGTTTGGCAGTACTTC. Encoded protein: CASSRGVWQYF.

This clonotype is termed medium-sized. The rearrangement joins TRBV7-8 to TRBJ2-5; no definite D call. V dropped 1 base and J dropped 5 bases, with 8 bases sitting between them. The CDR3 runs to 13 residues. Per germline, CDR1 SGHVS and CDR2 FQNEAQ. The CDR3, as DNA: TGTGCCAGCAGCTTAGAACTTATGGAGACCCAGTACTTC. Amino acids: CASSLELMETQYF.

This clonotype was seen ten or more times. The chain employs TRBV7-6 and TRBJ1-1, with D unclear. Germline CDR1 and CDR2: SGHVS and FNYEAQ. The CDR3 loop spans 16 amino acids. Trimming removed 3 bases from V and 1 base from J, with 15 bases in between. CDR3 nucleotides: TGTGCCAGCAGCTTGGGGTCAAGTGAGGGGAACACTGAAGCTTTCTTT. Translation: CASSLGSSEGNTEAFF.

Comments on this clonotype: One base away lies a much larger clone, so this may be a sequencing read error. CDR3 sequence (DNA): TGTGCCAGCAGATTAGTTGGGCAGATGAACACTGAAGCTTTCTTT. Its protein product is CASRLVGQMNTEAFF. This chain uses TRBV7-6 with TRBJ1-1; D not certain. CDR1 is SGHVS, CDR2 FNYEAQ, per germline. The CDR3 sequence is 15 residues long.

This clonotype was observed many times. This chain uses TRBV12-3 or TRBV12-4 with TRBJ1-1; no definite D call. This CDR3 is 13 amino acids long. V was trimmed by 1 base and J by 7 bases, leaving 10 bases between them. CDR3 sequence (DNA): TGTGCCAGCAGTTTAGGAGTAACCGATGAAGCTTTCTTT. It specifies CASSLGVTDEAFF.